This entry describes one TCR beta chain. The clone's antigen remains unknown. Within one base of it there is no much larger clone, and no base qualities were kept. The sample is drawn from a study of T-cell memory formation after mild COVID-19 (dated by TCRdb to about 2021). Regarding the research as a whole: TCR sequence clusters from the two donors were largely donor specific. In a couple of donors, T-cell clones that expanded and contracted after mild COVID-19 were followed by sequencing TCRalpha and TCRbeta repertoires longitudinally. Two young, previously healthy adult volunteers, one female and one male, were included in the cohort. The paper's findings and limits, for the study overall: Whether the second-wave clones peaking on day 37 were SARS-CoV-2 specific was not confirmed. Only a couple of mild cases were covered in the study, and larger cohorts including severe cases with pre-infection samples were considered necessary. Some responding clones were found in pre-infection memory, which suggests that pre-existing cross-reactive memory T cells took part in the SARS-CoV-2 response. Balanced CD4/CD8 phenotypes were observed for clones contracting from day 15 to 85, whereas a bias towards CD4+ was observed for a second wave of clones expanding from day 15 to 37. Contracting CD4+ clones turned up mainly in the CM and EM memory subsets, whereas EMRA was where CD8+ clones were enriched.

The CDR3 starts with the cysteine, ends with the phenylalanine, and has 16 residues. Only the CDR3 DNA stays, 48 bases, in frame from base 1. Deletion took 4 bases off V and 0 bases off J, with a span of 15 bases between the germline ends. Based on the germline V gene, the CDR1 and CDR2 sequences are MGHRA and YSYEKL. PBMCs were isolated by Ficoll-Paque density gradient centrifugation. Data came from an Illumina NovaSeq 6000. TCRalpha and TCRbeta cDNA libraries were constructed by 5'RACE with constant-segment primers, with sample barcodes and unique molecular identifiers being introduced. Trizol reagent was used to extract RNA from every sample. Libraries were amplified in two PCR steps, with a second sample barcode and Illumina TruSeq adapters added in the second step. Libraries were sequenced on an Illumina NovaSeq with 2 x 150 bp paired-end reads. Turning to the authors' computational methods: The reads were demultiplexed and collapsed into UMI-guided consensus sequences using migec v1.2.7. With mixcr v2.1.11, UMI consensuses were aligned to TRA and TRB V and J templates and assembled into clonotypes. A clonotype was counted as expanded or contracted only when both edgeR and NoisET called the clonotype significant, with the noise models trained on biological replicates. For edgeR calls, a false discovery rate-adjusted p below 0.01 and a log2 fold-change threshold of 1 were applied. As an exploratory analysis of dynamics, max-normalized trajectories of the 1000 most abundant clonotypes were examined with PCA combined with hierarchical clustering. The CD4 or CD8 phenotype of responding clones was assigned using the separately sequenced CD4+ and CD8+ repertoires. TCRdb applied fastp at Q25 and MiXCR to the public reads, then kept only in-frame beta chains. Here each entry gathers all rows of one CDR3 protein and keeps the most common genes and DNA. TCRdb, not the original authors, processed these V and J calls. Within this sample are 300,000 or so distinct CDR3 sequences, with about a sixth of them counted one time only. Roughly 20% of the sample is held by the ten biggest clonotypes.

Source material: PBMCs or a T cell subset sorted from them (not recorded which). The receptor's source is a man younger than 30 who had mild COVID-19 (a few samples of this study predate the infection). The sample titles of this study are shuffled in the database, so cell type and time point are left out; the donor was told from shared clones. The chain joins TRBV4-1 to TRBJ1-2; confidence is insufficient to name the D gene. The CDR3 reads CASSPGSDQTNYGYTF. The DNA is TGCGCCAGCAGCCCTGGGTCTGATCAGACTAACTATGGCTACACCTTC.